This TCR beta chain comes out of a study of blood T cell repertoires in COVID-19 (dated by TCRdb to between 2020 and 2021). General notes on the study: The collaborator samples originated in the United States, Italy and Spain and spanned the acute and convalescent phases of COVID-19. The dataset comprised deeply sampled blood TCRbeta repertoires from subjects exposed to, actively infected with, or recovered from COVID-19. The samples were drawn from two sources: the first 160 participants of the ongoing ImmuneRACE study, and 1,254 subjects contributed by 6 global collaborators. Where HLA class I and class II types were available, the types were taken from metadata supplied by the sample provider, not from assay-based typing. A freely available public database, intended as a resource for researchers studying the immune response to SARS-CoV-2, is where the repertoires were released. The sample metadata nearly always contained a de-identified subject ID, COVID-19 status, age in years and sex. The prospective study material was composed of cDNA or gDNA derived from T cells, B-cell-depleted T cells, or PBMCs.

About this clone itself: Its target antigen remains unknown. Qualities for individual bases were not recorded, and no much larger clone is one base off.

The paper as a whole reports these results and caveats: How much clinical and demographic metadata was included differed by source and by participant, and the metadata was provided uncurated.

In Seattle, one collaborating source enrolled patients while the infection was active and tracked those patients longitudinally over the course of disease. The collaborating institutions used their own protocols to collect whole blood in K2EDTA tubes. For TCRbeta analysis, collaborators shipped samples as frozen whole blood, isolated PBMCs, or DNA extracted from either of those sample types. TCRbeta CDR3 regions were amplified from genomic DNA by means of the immunoSEQ Assay, a bias-controlled multiplex PCR. The source study handled its data this way. Within the assay, amplification of reference gene primers was used to estimate how many nucleated cells each sample contained. To quantify the absolute abundance of each unique TCRbeta CDR3 rearrangement, sequence reads were collapsed and filtered. For each sample, productive Simpson clonality was calculated as the square root of Simpson's diversity index over productive rearrangements. TCRdb re-hosts the immuneACCESS table, in-frame sequences only. Its copies lack some clones; in the studies checked, an unresolved V gene accounts for under half of them, and the cause for the rest is not known. D and trimming come from the DNA, and the V and J calls and clone size come from that table. Here the sample has 210,000 or so clones; 75% to 85% occur a single time. Around 1.3% of the sample is held by the ten biggest clonotypes.

Deletion took 8 bases off V and 11 bases off J, with a span of 20 bases between the germline ends. The CDR3 spans 13 residues, from the cysteine through the phenylalanine. The only DNA kept is the CDR3, 39 bases in frame from the first base. CDR1 and CDR2, looked up from the germline V gene, are MDHEN and SYDVKM. The receptor chain draws on TRBV28 and TRBJ2-3, with TRBD1 as a weak D call on 5 bases. This receptor was obtained from a woman aged 25 to 39 with COVID-19, enrolled during active disease. Source material: peripheral blood. The DNA sequence is as follows: TGTGCCAGCGGAGACGGGTCGACAGTAGGGCAGTATTTT. Its protein reads: CASGDGSTVGQYF.